What follows is one T cell receptor beta chain and its context. Antigen specificity is unknown. This sample was taken from a study of T cell responses to AZD1222 COVID-19 vaccine. Background on the study: Some second doses came at about 4 weeks and others at about 12 weeks; these were pooled. Study-level points and caveats: Repertoire sampling happened only post peak T cell response. Donors were chiefly white British, with a greater number of females, and clonal diversity was perhaps underestimated. Rises in breadth and depth of Spike-specific TCRs came after two AZD1222 doses.

TCRdb's table, derived via immunoSEQ multiplex PCR, lists solely in-frame clones and lacks some. Of roughly 97,000 clones in the sample, over 80% are singletons; the top ten hold approximately 9%. V was clipped by 5 bases and J by 8 bases, with 19 bases between them. Germline V gives CDR1 MNHEY, CDR2 SMNVEV (reference sequence). The CDR3 extends over 15 amino acids. The V gene is TRBV27, the J gene TRBJ2-1; a weak D match, TRBD2 (6 bases). The sample consisted of peripheral blood, taken on day 0 of AZD1222 vaccination. The clonotype originates from an adult in good health. The CDR3, as DNA: TGTGCCAGCAGTCGGTCCCACGGGAGTAGAGATGAGCAGTTCTTC. Residues: CASSRSHGSRDEQFF.